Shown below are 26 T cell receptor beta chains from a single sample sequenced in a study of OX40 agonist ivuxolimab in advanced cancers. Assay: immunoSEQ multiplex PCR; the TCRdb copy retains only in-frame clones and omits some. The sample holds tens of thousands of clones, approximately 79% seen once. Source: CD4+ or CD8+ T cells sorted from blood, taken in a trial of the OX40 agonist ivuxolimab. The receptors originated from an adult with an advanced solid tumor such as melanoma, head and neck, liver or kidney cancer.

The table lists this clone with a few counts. CDR3 residues: CASSQDHSQPQHF. DNA for the CDR3: TGCGCCAGCAGCCAAGATCACAGTCAGCCCCAGCATTTT. The chain has TRBV4-1 and TRBJ1-5; D remains ambiguous. The V gene lost 0 bases and the J gene lost 6 bases, with 6 bases spanning the gap. The V gene's germline CDR1 is MGHRA and CDR2 YSYEKL. The CDR3 has 13 residues.

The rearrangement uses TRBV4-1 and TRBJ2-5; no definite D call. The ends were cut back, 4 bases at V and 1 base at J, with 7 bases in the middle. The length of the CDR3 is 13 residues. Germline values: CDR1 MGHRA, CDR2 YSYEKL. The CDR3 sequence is CASSPGPQETQYF. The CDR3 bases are TGCGCCAGCAGCCCCGGGCCCCAAGAGACCCAGTACTTC.

CDR3 DNA sequence: TGTGCCAGCAGTTTTAATGCCGGCAGGGGCGCTGAGCAGTACTTC. This sequence encodes CASSFNAGRGAEQYF. The J gene is TRBJ2-7, the V gene TRBV27; possible D gene TRBD1, 6 bases. Germline lookup yields CDR1 MNHEY and CDR2 SMNVEV (reference sequence). The ends were cut back, 3 bases at V and 7 bases at J, with 19 bases in the middle. This CDR3 has 15 residues.

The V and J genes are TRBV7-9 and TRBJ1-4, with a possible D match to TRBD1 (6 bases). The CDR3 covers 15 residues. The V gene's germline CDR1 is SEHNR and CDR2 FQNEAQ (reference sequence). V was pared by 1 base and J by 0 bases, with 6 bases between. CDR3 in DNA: TGTGCCAGCAGCTTAGGGACAGCAACTAATGAAAAACTGTTTTTT. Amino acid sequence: CASSLGTATNEKLFF.

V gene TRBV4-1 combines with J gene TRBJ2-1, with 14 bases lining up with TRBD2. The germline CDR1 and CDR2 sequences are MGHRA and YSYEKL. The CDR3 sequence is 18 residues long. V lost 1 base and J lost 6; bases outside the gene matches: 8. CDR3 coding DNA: TGCGCCAGCAGCCAAGTCGACTTGGGACTAGCGGGAGCCAATGAGCAGTTCTTC. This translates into CASSQVDLGLAGANEQFF.

The CDR3 spells CASSPQGLADTQYF. DNA for the CDR3: TGTGCCAGCAGCCCCCAGGGACTAGCGGATACGCAGTATTTT. The genes are TRBV7-3 and TRBJ2-3; 10 bases are shared with TRBD2. After removal of 5 bases from V and 6 bases from J, the junction contained 5 bases not matched to a gene. CDR3 size: 14 residues. Per the germline V gene, CDR1 is SGHTA and CDR2 is FQGTGA.

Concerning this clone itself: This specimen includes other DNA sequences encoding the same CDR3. The CDR3 is CASSPMAAHFQETQYF. Here the CDR3 DNA reads TGTGCCAGCAGCCCAATGGCCGCCCATTTTCAAGAGACCCAGTACTTC. The chain carries TRBV9 and TRBJ2-5; D uncertain. The CDR3 contains 16 residues. Germline CDR1 and CDR2: SGDLS and YYNGEE. With 4 bases removed from V and 2 bases from J, the gap between germline ends came to 18 bases.

CDR3 nucleotides: TGTGCCAGTAGTATCCTAGCCGGAGCAAATCAAGGGTCCTATGGCTACACCTTC. It encodes CASSILAGANQGSYGYTF. This rearrangement joins TRBV19 to TRBJ1-2; D call uncertain. V lost 3 bases and J lost 4, with 24 bases in between. Germline V gene lookup returns CDR1 LNHDA and CDR2 SQIVND (reference sequence). The CDR3 loop spans 18 amino acids.

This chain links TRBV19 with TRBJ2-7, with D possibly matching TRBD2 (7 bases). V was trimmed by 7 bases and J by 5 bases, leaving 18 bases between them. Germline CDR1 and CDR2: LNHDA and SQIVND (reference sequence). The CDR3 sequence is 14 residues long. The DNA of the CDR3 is TGTGCCAGTACCCTCAGAGGCGGGGGCCACGAGCAGTACTTC. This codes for CASTLRGGGHEQYF.

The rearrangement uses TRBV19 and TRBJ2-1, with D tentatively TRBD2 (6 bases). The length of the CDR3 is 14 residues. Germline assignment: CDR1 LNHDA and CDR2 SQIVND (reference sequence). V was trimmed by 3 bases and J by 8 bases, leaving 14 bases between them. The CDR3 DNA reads TGTGCCAGTAGTATCCGGGAGACGGTCCATGAGCAGTTCTTC. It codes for CASSIRETVHEQFF.

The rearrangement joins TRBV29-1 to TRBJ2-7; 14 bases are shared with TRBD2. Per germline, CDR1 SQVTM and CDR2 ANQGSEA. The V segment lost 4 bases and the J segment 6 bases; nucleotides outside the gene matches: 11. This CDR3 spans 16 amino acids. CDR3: CSVVGTSGSKRSEQYF. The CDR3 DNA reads TGCAGCGTTGTGGGGACTAGCGGGAGCAAACGTTCCGAGCAGTACTTC.

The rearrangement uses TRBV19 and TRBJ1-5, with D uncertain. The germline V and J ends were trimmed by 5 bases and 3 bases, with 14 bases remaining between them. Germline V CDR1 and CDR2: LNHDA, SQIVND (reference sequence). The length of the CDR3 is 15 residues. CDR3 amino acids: CASSLADTTNQPQHF. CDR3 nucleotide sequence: TGTGCCAGTAGTTTAGCTGACACCACCAATCAGCCCCAGCATTTT.

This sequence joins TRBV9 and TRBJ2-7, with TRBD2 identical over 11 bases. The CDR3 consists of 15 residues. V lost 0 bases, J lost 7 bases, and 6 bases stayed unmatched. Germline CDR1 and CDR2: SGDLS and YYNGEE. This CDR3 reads CASSVGLAGLGEQYF. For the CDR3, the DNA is TGTGCCAGCAGCGTAGGACTAGCGGGATTAGGAGAGCAGTACTTC.

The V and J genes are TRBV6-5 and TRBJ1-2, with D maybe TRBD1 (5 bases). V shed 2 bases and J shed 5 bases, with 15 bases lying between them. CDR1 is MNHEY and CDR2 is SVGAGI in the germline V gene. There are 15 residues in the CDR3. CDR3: CASSYDQGAVYGYTF. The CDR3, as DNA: TGTGCCAGCAGTTACGACCAGGGAGCCGTTTATGGCTACACCTTC.

CDR3 protein: CASSSSGTSIPGELFF. The CDR3 region has the DNA TGTGCCAGCAGCTCGTCAGGGACCTCGATACCCGGGGAGCTGTTTTTT. The gene calls are TRBV13 and TRBJ2-2; D might be TRBD1 or TRBD2, each matching 5 bases. CDR3 size: 16 residues. CDR1 is PRHDT, CDR2 FYEKMQ, per germline (reference sequence). V lost 4 bases and J 6 bases, leaving 18 bases between the germline ends.

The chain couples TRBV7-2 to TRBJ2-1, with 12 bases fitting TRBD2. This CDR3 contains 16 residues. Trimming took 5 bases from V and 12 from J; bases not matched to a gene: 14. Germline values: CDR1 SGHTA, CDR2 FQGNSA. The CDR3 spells CASSPAYSSGRAGQFF. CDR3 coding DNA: TGTGCCAGCAGCCCAGCATACTCTAGCGGGAGGGCCGGGCAGTTCTTC.

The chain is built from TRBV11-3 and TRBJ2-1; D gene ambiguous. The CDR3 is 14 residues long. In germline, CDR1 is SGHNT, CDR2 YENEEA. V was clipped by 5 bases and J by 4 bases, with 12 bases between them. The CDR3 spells CASSPSGLYNEQFF. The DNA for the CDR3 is TGTGCCAGCAGCCCCTCGGGCCTTTACAATGAGCAGTTCTTC. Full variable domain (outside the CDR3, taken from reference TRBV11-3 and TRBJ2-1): EAGVVQSPRYKIIEKKQPVAFWCNPISGHNTLYWYLQNLGQGPELLIRYENEEAVDDSQLPKDRFSAERLKGVDSTLKIQPAELGDSAVYLCASSPSGLYNEQFFGPGTRLTVL.

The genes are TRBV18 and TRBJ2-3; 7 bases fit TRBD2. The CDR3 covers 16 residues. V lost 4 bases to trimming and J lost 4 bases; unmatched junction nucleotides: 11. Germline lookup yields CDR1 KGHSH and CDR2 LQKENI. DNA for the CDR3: TGTGCCAGCTCACTCTTTTCGGCGGGAGATGCAGATACGCAGTATTTT. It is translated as CASSLFSAGDADTQYF.

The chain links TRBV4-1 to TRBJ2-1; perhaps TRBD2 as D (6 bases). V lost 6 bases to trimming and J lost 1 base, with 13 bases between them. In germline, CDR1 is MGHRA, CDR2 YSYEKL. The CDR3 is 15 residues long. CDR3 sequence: CASSSIADSYNEQFF. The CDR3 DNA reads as TGCGCCAGCAGTTCTATAGCGGATTCCTACAATGAGCAGTTCTTC.

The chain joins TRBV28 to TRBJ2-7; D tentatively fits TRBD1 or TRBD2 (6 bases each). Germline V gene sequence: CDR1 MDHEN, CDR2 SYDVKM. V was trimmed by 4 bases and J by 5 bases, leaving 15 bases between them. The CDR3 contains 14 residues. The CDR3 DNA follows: TGTGCCAGCAGTTACCCCACCGGGGGCGACGAGCAGTACTTC. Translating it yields CASSYPTGGDEQYF. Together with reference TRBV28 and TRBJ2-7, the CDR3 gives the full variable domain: DVKVTQSSRYLVKRTGEKVFLECVQDMDHENMFWYRQDPGLGLRLIYFSYDVKMKEKGDIPEGYSVSREKKERFSLILESASTNQTSMYLCASSYPTGGDEQYFGPGTRLTVT.

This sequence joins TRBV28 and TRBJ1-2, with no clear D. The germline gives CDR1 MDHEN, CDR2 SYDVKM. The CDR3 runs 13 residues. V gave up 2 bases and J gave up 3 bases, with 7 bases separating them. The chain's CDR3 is CASSLQQDYGYTF. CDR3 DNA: TGTGCCAGCAGTTTACAGCAAGACTATGGCTACACCTTC.

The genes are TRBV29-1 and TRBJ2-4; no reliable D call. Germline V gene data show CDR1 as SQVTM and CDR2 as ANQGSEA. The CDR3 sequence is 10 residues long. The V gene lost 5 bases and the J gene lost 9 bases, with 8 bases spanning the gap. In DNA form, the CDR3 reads TGCAGCGTTTTCTCCCGCATTCAGTACTTC. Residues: CSVFSRIQYF.

CDR3 in amino acids: CASSWGPGPYEQYF. The CDR3 DNA is TGTGCCAGCAGTTGGGGCCCGGGGCCCTACGAGCAGTACTTC. The genes are TRBV27 and TRBJ2-7, with D perhaps being TRBD1 or TRBD2 (5 bases each). CDR3 length equals 14 residues. CDR1 is MNHEY, CDR2 SMNVEV, per germline (reference sequence). The ends were cut back, 4 bases at V and 2 bases at J, with 12 bases in the middle.

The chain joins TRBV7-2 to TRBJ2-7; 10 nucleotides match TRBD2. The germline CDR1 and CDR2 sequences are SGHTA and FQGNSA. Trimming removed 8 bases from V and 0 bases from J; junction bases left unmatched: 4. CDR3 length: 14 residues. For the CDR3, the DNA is TGTGCCAGCCGAGCGGGAGGGAGCTCCTACGAGCAGTACTTC. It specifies CASRAGGSSYEQYF.

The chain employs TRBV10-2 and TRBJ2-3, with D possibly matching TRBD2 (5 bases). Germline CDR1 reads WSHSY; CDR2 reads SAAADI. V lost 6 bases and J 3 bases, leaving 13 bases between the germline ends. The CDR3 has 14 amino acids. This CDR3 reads CASSRTGGTDTQYF. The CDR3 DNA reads TGCGCCAGCAGCAGGACTGGCGGTACAGATACGCAGTATTTT.

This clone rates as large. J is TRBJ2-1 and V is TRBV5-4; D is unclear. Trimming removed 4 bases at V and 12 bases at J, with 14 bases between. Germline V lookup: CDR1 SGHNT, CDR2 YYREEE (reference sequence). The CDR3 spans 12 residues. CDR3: CASSTGSRRQFF. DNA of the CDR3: TGTGCCAGCAGCACGGGCTCAAGGAGGCAGTTCTTC.